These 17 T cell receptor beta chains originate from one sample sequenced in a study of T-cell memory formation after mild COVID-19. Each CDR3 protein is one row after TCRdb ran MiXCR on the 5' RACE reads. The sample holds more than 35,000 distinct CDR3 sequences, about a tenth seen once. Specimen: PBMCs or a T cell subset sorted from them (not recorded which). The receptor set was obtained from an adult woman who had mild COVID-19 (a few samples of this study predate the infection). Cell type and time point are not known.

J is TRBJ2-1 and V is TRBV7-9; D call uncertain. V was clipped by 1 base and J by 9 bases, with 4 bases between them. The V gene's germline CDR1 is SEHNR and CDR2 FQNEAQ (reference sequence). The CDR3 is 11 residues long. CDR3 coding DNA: TGTGCCAGCAGCTTAGGGTCTGAGCAGTTCTTC. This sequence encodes CASSLGSEQFF.

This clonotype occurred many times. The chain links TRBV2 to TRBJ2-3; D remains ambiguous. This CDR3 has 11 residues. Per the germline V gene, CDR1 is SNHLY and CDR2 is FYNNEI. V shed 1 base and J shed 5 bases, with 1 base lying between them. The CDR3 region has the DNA TGTGCCAGCAGTGAAGGAGATACGCAGTATTTT. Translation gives CASSEGDTQYF.

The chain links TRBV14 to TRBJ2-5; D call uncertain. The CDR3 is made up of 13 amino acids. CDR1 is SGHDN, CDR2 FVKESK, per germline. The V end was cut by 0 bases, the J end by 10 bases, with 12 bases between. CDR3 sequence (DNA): TGTGCCAGCAGCCAAGATCTCGAGCGTAACCAGTACTTC. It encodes CASSQDLERNQYF.

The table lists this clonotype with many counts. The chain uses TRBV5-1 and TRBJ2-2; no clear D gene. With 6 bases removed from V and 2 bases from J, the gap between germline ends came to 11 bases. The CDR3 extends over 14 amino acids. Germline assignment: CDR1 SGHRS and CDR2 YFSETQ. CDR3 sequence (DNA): TGCGCCAGCATCGTCCAGCCTAACACCGGGGAGCTGTTTTTT. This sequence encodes CASIVQPNTGELFF.

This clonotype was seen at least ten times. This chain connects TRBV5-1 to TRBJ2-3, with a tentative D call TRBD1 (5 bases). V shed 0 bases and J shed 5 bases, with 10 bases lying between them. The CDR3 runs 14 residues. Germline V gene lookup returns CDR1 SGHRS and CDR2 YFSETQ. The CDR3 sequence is CASSLAGLGDTQYF. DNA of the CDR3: TGCGCCAGCAGCTTGGCAGGGTTGGGAGATACGCAGTATTTT.

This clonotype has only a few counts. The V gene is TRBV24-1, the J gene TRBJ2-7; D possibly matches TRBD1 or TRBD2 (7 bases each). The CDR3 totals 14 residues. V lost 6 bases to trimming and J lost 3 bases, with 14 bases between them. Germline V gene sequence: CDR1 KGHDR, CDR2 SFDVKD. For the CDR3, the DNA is TGTGCCACCAGTCCCTCAGGGGGGGGCTACGAGCAGTACTTC. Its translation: CATSPSGGGYEQYF.

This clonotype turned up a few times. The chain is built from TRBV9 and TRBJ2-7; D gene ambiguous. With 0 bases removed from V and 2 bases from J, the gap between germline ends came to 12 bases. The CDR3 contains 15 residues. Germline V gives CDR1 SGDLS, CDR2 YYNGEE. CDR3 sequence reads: CASSVGQALTYEQYF. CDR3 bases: TGTGCCAGCAGCGTAGGGCAGGCCCTCACCTACGAGCAGTACTTC.

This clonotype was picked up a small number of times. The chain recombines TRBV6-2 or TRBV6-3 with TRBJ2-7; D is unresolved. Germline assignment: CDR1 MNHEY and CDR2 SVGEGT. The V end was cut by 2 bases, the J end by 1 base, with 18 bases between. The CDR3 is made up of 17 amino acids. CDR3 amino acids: CASSYRTVPPLSYEQYF. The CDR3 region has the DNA TGTGCCAGCAGTTACCGGACGGTCCCCCCACTTTCCTACGAGCAGTACTTC.

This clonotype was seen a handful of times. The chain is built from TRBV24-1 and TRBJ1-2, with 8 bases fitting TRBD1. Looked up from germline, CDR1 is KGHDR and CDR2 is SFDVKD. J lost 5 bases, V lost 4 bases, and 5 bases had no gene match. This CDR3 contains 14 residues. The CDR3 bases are TGTGCCACCAGTGAGGTCCAGGGGGCATATGGCTACACCTTC. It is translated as CATSEVQGAYGYTF.

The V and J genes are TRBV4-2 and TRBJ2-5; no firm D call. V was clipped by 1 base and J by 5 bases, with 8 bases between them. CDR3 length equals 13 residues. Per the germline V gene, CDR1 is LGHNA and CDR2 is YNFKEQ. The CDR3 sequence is CASSQAGGETQYF. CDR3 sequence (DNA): TGTGCCAGCAGCCAAGCCGGTGGGGAGACCCAGTACTTC.

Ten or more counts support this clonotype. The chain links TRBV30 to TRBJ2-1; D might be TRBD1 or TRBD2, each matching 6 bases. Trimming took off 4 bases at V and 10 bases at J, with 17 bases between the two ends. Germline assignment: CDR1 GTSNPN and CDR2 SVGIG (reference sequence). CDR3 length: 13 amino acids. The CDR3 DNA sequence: TGTGCCTGGACCCGCCGGTTCGGGGGCGAGCAGTTCTTC. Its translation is CAWTRRFGGEQFF. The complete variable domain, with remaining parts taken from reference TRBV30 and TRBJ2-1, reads SQTIHQWPATLVQPVGSPLSLECTVEGTSNPNLYWYRQAAGRGLQLLFYSVGIGQISSEVPQNLSASRPQDRQFILSSKKLLLSDSGFYLCAWTRRFGGEQFFGPGTRLTVL.

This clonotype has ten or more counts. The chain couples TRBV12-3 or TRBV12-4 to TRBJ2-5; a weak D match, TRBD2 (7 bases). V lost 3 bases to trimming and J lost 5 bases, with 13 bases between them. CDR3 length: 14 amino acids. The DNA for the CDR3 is TGTGCCAGCAGTTTCTGGGGGGGCAAGGAGACCCAGTACTTC. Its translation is CASSFWGGKETQYF.

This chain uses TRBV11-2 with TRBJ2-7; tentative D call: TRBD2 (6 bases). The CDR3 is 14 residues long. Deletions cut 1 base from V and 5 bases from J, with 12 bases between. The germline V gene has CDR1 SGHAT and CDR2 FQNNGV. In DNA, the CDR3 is TGTGCCAGCAGCTTAGGGGGACTCGGGAACGAGCAGTACTTC. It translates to CASSLGGLGNEQYF. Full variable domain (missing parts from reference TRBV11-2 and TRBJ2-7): EAGVAQSPRYKIIEKRQSVAFWCNPISGHATLYWYQQILGQGPKLLIQFQNNGVVDDSQLPKDRFSAERLKGVDSTLKIQPAKLEDSAVYLCASSLGGLGNEQYFGPGTRLTVT.

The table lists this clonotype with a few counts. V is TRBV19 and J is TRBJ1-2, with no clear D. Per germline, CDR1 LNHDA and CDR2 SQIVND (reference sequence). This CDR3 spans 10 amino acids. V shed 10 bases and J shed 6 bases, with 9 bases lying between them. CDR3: CATVEDGYTF. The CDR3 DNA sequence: TGTGCCACCGTGGAGGATGGCTACACCTTC.

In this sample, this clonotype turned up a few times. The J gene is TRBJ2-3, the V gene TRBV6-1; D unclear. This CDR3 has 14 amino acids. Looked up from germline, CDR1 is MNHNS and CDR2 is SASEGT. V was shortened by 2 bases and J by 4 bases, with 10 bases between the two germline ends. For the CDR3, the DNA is TGTGCCAGCAGTGAACCCATGTGGCCAGATACGCAGTATTTT. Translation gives CASSEPMWPDTQYF.

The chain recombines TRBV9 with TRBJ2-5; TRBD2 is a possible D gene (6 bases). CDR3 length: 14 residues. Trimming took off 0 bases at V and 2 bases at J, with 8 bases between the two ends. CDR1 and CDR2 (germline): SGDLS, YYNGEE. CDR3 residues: CASSVASAQETQYF. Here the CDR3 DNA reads TGTGCCAGCAGCGTAGCTAGCGCACAAGAGACCCAGTACTTC. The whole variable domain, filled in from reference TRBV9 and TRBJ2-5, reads DSGVTQTPKHLITATGQRVTLRCSPRSGDLSVYWYQQSLDQGLQFLIQYYNGEERAKGNILERFSAQQFPDLHSELNLSSLELGDSALYFCASSVASAQETQYFGPGTRLLVL.

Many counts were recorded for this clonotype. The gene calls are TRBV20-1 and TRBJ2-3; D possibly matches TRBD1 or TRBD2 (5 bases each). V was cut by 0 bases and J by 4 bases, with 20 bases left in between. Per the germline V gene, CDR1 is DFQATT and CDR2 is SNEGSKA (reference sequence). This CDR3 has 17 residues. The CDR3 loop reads CSARDGDRGFSADTQYF. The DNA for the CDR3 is TGCAGTGCTAGAGATGGGGACCGTGGTTTTTCGGCAGATACGCAGTATTTT.